This T cell receptor beta chain is from a study of neurological immune-mediated disorders. Broader study findings: No CDR3 amino acid sequences were shared by expanded clones across subjects, suggesting private repertoires in all groups. When grouped phylogenetically, the repertoires of 18 of the 34 multiple sclerosis patients fell together in one related-CDR3 cluster, which is a possible signature.

MiXCR, run by TCRdb on the 5' RACE reads, gives a single entry per CDR3 protein. The table shows approximately 82,000 distinct CDR3 sequences, with roughly 2.6% occurring only once. The CDR3 is 16 amino acids. The V and J ends lost 4 bases and 1 base respectively, with 11 bases between them. Germline CDR1 is PRHDT and CDR2 is FYEKMQ (reference sequence). Many counts were recorded for this clonotype. Its specificity is not known. Sequenced: PBMCs. The sequence came from a young woman with multiple sclerosis. The gene calls are TRBV13 and TRBJ1-6, with D possibly TRBD1 on 6 matching bases. The CDR3: CASSSTGTSYNSPLHF. CDR3 nucleotides: TGTGCCAGCAGCTCCACCGGGACATCCTATAATTCACCCCTCCACTTT.